The entry that follows covers one T cell receptor (beta chain) sequence. The entry originates in a study of cytomegalovirus exposure and HLA in healthy donors. The overall study: Earlier work reported 90 million to 120 million unique TCR beta sequences from some 170 million T cells. From HLA-typed donors, an early data release held tens of millions of unique TCRs.

The PCR used 60 Vbeta and 13 Jbeta primers. Assay used: immunoSEQ multiplex PCR; TCRdb lists only in-frame clones, some missing. The sample includes about 130,000 clones, less than 85% of them seen just once. Germline lookup yields CDR1 LGHNT and CDR2 FRNRAP. V was trimmed by 0 bases and J by 6 bases, leaving 5 bases between them. This CDR3 has 13 amino acids. The rearrangement joins TRBV12-5 to TRBJ2-2; D is undetermined. What was sequenced was PBMCs. This receptor was identified in a female donor in good health and CMV-seronegative. CDR3 sequence reads: CASGLVASGELFF. The CDR3, as DNA: TGTGCTAGTGGTTTGGTAGCATCCGGGGAGCTGTTTTTT.